This record covers a single T cell receptor beta chain. The sort gate was single viable CD3+CD4+CD8-CD45RO+ cells for memory CD4+ T cells. V lost 8 bases and J 0 bases, leaving 14 bases between the germline ends. The CDR3 extends over 16 amino acids. CDR1 is KGHSH, CDR2 LQKENI, per germline. This sample is part of a study of memory CD4+ T cells and cytomegalovirus serostatus. Libraries were prepared by immunoSEQ multiplex PCR; TCRdb keeps only in-frame clonotypes and omits some of them. Among fewer than 50,000 clones listed, roughly 83% were seen once. The chain recombines TRBV18 with TRBJ2-6; D assignment may be TRBD1 or TRBD2 (5 bases each). Specimen: memory CD4+ T cells from blood. This receptor was identified in an adult in good health and CMV-seronegative. The chain's CDR3 is CASTRDGNSGANVLTF. The CDR3 nucleotides are TGTGCCAGCACACGGGACGGAAACTCTGGGGCCAACGTCCTGACTTTC.